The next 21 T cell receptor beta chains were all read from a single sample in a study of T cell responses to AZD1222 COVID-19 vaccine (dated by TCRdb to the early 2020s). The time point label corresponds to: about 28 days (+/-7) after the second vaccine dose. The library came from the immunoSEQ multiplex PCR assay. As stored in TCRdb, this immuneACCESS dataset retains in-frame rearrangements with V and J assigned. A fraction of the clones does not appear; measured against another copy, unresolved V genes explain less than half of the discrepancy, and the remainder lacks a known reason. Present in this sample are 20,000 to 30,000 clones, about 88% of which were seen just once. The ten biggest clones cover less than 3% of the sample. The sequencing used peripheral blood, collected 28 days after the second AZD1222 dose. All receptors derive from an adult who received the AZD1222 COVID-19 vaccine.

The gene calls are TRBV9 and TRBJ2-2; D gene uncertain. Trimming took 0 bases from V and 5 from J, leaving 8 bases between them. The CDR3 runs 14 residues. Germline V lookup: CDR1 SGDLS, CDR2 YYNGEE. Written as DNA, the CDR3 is TGTGCCAGCAGCGTAGGACTTTTTACCGGGGAGCTGTTTTTT. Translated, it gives CASSVGLFTGELFF.

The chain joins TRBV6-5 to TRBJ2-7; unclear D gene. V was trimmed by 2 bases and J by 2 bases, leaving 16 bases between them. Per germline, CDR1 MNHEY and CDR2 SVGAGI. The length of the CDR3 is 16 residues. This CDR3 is CASSYARQVAPYEQYF. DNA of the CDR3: TGTGCCAGCAGTTACGCCCGGCAGGTAGCCCCCTACGAGCAGTACTTC.

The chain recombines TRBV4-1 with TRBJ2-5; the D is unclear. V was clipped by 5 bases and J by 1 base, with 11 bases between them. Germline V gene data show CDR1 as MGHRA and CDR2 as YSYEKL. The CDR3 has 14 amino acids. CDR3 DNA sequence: TGCGCCAGCAGCGACGGAGTCGCCCAAGAGACCCAGTACTTC. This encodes CASSDGVAQETQYF.

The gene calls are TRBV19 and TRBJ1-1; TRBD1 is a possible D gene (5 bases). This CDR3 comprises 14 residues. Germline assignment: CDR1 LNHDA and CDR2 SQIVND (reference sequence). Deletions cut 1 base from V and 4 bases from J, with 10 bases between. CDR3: CASSIVGVATEAFF. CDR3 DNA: TGTGCCAGTAGTATAGTGGGGGTGGCCACTGAAGCTTTCTTT.

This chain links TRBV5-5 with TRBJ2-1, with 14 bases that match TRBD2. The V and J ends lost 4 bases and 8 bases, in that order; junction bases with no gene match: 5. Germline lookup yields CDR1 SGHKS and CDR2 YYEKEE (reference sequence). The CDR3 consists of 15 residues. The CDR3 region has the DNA TGTGCCAGCAGCCAAGGGACTAGCGGGGGCGATGAGCAGTTCTTC. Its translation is CASSQGTSGGDEQFF.

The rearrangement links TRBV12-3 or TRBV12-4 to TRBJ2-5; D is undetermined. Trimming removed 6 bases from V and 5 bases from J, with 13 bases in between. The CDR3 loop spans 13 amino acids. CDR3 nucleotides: TGTGCCAGCAGCTCAGGTTACGGGGAGACCCAGTACTTC. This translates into CASSSGYGETQYF.

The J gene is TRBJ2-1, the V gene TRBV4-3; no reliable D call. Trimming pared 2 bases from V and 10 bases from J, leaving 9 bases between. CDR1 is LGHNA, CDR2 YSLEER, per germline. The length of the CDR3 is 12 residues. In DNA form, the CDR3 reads TGCGCCAGCAGCCAACTTGGCCGGGAGCAGTTCTTC. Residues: CASSQLGREQFF.

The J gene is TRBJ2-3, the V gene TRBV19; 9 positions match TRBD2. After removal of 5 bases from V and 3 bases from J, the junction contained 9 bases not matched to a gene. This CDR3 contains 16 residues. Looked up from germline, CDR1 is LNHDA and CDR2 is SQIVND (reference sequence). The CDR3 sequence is CASSGRLAGGTDTQYF. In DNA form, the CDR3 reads TGTGCCAGTAGTGGCCGTCTGGCGGGGGGGACAGATACGCAGTATTTT.

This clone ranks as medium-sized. CDR3 nucleotide sequence: TGTGCCAGCAGTTACGCGACAGGGACCCAAGAGACCCAGTACTTC. Amino acid sequence: CASSYATGTQETQYF. J is TRBJ2-5 and V is TRBV6-5, with 7 bases matching TRBD1. Trimming removed 2 bases from V and 1 base from J; junction bases left unmatched: 4. Germline V gene sequence: CDR1 MNHEY, CDR2 SVGAGI. The CDR3 is 15 residues long.

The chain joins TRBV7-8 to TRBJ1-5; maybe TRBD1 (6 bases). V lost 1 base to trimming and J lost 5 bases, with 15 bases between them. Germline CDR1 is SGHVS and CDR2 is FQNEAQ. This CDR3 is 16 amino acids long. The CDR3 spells CASSLGPGAVDQPQHF. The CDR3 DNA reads TGTGCCAGCAGCTTAGGTCCGGGGGCTGTTGATCAGCCCCAGCATTTT.

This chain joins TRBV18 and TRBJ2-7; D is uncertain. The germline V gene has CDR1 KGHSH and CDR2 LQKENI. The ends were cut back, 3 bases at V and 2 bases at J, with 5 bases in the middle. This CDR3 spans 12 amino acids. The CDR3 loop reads CASSPDTYEQYF. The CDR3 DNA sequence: TGTGCCAGCTCACCTGACACCTACGAGCAGTACTTC. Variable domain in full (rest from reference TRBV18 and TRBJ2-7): NAGVMQNPRHLVRRRGQEARLRCSPMKGHSHVYWYRQLPEEGLKFMVYLQKENIIDESGMPKERFSAEFPKEGPSILRIQQVVRGDSAAYFCASSPDTYEQYFGPGTRLTVT.

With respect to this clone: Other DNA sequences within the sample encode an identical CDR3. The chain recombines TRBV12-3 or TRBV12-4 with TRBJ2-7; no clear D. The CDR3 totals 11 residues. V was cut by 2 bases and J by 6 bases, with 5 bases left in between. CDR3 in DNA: TGTGCCAGCAGTTTATCTCTCGAGCAGTACTTC. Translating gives CASSLSLEQYF.

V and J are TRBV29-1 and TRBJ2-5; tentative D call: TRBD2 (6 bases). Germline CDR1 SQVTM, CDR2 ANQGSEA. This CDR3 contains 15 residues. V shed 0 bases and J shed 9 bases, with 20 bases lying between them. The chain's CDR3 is CSVEEPSARTGAQYF. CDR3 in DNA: TGCAGCGTTGAAGAACCTAGCGCCCGAACGGGGGCCCAGTACTTC.

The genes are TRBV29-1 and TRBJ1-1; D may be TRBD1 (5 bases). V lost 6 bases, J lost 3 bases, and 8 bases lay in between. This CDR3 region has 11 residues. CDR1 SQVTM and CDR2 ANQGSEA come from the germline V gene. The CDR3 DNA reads TGCAGCGTGAGGGGTTACACTGAAGCTTTCTTT. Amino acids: CSVRGYTEAFF.

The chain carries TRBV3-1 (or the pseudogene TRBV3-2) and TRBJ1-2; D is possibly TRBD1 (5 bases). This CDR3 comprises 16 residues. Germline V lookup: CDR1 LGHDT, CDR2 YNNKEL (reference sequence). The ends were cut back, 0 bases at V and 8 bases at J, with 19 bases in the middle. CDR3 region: CASSQEGAGYAGGYTF. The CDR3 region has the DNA TGTGCCAGCAGCCAAGAAGGGGCAGGCTACGCTGGGGGCTACACCTTC.

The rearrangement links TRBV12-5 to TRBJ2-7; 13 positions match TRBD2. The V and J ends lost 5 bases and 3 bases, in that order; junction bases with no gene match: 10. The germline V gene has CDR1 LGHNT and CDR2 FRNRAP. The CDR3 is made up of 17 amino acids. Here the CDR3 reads CASGLLRGLAGFYEQYF. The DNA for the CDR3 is TGTGCTAGTGGTCTTCTCCGGGGACTAGCGGGATTCTACGAGCAGTACTTC.

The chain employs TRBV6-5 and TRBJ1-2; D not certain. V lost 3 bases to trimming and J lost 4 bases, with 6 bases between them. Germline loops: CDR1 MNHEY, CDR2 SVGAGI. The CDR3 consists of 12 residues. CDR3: CASSYGPYGYTF. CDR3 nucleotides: TGTGCCAGCAGTTATGGTCCCTATGGCTACACCTTC.

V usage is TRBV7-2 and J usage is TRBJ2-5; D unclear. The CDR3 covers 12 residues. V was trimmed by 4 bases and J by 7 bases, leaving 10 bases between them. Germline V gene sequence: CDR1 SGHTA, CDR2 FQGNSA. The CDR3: CASSSIKGTQYF. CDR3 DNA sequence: TGTGCCAGCAGCTCGATAAAGGGGACCCAGTACTTC.

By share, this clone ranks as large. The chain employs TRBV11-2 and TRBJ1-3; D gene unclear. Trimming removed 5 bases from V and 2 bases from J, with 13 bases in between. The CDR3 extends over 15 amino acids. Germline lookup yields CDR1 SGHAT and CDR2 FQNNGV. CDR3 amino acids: CASSPGGSPGNTIYF. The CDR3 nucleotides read TGTGCCAGCAGCCCTGGCGGCAGCCCTGGAAACACCATATATTTT.

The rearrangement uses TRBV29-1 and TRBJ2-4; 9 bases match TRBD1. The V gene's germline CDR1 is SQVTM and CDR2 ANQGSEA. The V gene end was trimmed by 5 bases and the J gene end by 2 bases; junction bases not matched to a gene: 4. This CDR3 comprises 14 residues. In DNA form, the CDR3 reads TGCAGCGTTTGGACAGGGGTGTCCAAAAACATTCAGTACTTC. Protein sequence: CSVWTGVSKNIQYF. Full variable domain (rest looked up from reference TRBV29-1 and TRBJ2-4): SAVISQKPSRDICQRGTSLTIQCQVDSQVTMMFWYRQQPGQSLTLIATANQGSEATYESGFVIDKFPISRPNLTFSTLTVSNMSPEDSSIYLCSVWTGVSKNIQYFGAGTRLSVL.

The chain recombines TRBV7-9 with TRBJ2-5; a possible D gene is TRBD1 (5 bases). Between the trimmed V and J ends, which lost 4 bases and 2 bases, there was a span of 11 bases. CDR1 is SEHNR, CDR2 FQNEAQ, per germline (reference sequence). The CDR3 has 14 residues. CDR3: CASSSDQGQETQYF. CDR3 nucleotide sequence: TGTGCCAGCAGCTCGGACCAGGGACAAGAGACCCAGTACTTC. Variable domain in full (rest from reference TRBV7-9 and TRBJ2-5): DTGVSQNPRHKITKRGQNVTFRCDPISEHNRLYWYRQTLGQGPEFLTYFQNEAQLEKSRLLSDRFSAERPKGSFSTLEIQRTEQGDSAMYLCASSSDQGQETQYFGPGTRLLVL.